These T cell receptor beta chains were read from a single sample in a study of blood T cell repertoires in COVID-19. The table came from immunoSEQ multiplex PCR; TCRdb's copy has only in-frame clones and leaves some out. The sample records some 190,000 clones, approximately 89% being singletons. Input material: PBMCs or T cells enriched from blood (not recorded which). These receptor sequences come from a middle-aged woman with acute COVID-19. Both conserved end residues are part of each CDR3. Fields, in order: clone size, D gene, V gene, J gene, CDR3 protein, CDR3 DNA. The D gene is left open where the match is weak. Only part of the rows carry a size: once, few, many, or a class if the clone is expanded.

>once|TRBD1|TRBV12-5|TRBJ1-5
CASGLYDRDFQPQHF
TGTGCTAGTGGTTTGTACGACAGGGATTTTCAGCCCCAGCATTTT
>.|TRBD1|TRBV5-1|TRBJ2-7
CASSFQSGGRKYEQYF
TGCGCCAGCAGCTTTCAATCAGGGGGAAGAAAGTACGAGCAGTACTTC
>.|TRBD2|TRBV12-5|TRBJ2-5
CASGLQPSGGQETQYF
TGTGCTAGTGGTTTGCAGCCTAGCGGCGGCCAAGAGACCCAGTACTTC
>.|.|TRBV21-1|TRBJ1-4
CASSSSGLFF
TGTGCCAGCAGCTCCTCGGGGCTGTTTTTT
>.|.|TRBV5-1|TRBJ1-1
CASSLDKRVTEAFF
TGCGCCAGCAGCTTGGATAAGAGGGTGACTGAAGCTTTCTTT
>.|.|TRBV24-1|TRBJ2-1
CATSERQDNEQFF
TGTGCCACCAGTGAACGACAGGACAATGAGCAGTTCTTC
>.|TRBD1|TRBV2|TRBJ1-2
CASSGTGQDANGYTF
TGTGCCAGCAGTGGAACGGGACAGGACGCCAATGGCTACACCTTC
>.|.|TRBV3-1/TRBV3-2|TRBJ1-3
CASSPRSGGNTIYF
TGTGCCAGCAGCCCTCGGTCCGGGGGGAACACCATATATTTT
>.|.|TRBV9|TRBJ2-3
CASSREYADTQYF
TGTGCCAGCAGCAGGGAGTATGCAGATACGCAGTATTTT
>.|TRBD2|TRBV11-3|TRBJ2-1
CASSLELAGEQFF
TGTGCCAGCAGCTTAGAACTAGCGGGTGAGCAGTTCTTC
>.|TRBD1|TRBV2|TRBJ1-3
CASSGTGGGNTIYF
TGTGCCAGCAGTGGAACAGGGGGCGGAAACACCATATATTTT
>.|TRBD1|TRBV2|TRBJ1-4
CASEGVDRASEKLFF
TGTGCCAGCGAAGGAGTGGACAGGGCGAGTGAAAAACTGTTTTTT
>few|.|TRBV9|TRBJ1-6
CASSPQGVESNSPLHF
TGTGCCAGCAGTCCTCAGGGTGTAGAGAGTAATTCACCCCTCCACTTT
>.|.|TRBV5-4|TRBJ2-5
CASSFDSQETQYF
TGTGCCAGCAGCTTTGACAGCCAAGAGACCCAGTACTTC
>.|TRBD1|TRBV6-5|TRBJ1-4
CASRQGYGNEKLFF
TGTGCCAGCAGACAGGGGTACGGTAATGAAAAACTGTTTTTT
>.|TRBD1|TRBV3-1/TRBV3-2|TRBJ2-2
CASSQAGGNSVGELFF
TGTGCCAGCAGCCAAGCAGGGGGTAATTCGGTCGGGGAGCTGTTTTTT
>.|TRBD1|TRBV27|TRBJ1-6
CASSRGQGYPPRNSPLHF
TGTGCCAGCAGCCGTGGACAGGGGTACCCTCCCAGGAATTCACCCCTCCACTTT
>.|.|TRBV5-1|TRBJ2-3
CASKGGGSSSTDTQYF
TGCGCCAGCAAGGGGGGGGGCAGCAGCAGCACAGATACGCAGTATTTT
>.|TRBD1|TRBV5-1|TRBJ2-7
CASSSTGTGDYVQYF
TGCGCCAGCAGCTCCACCGGGACAGGGGACTATGTGCAGTACTTC
>many|TRBD2|TRBV5-4|TRBJ2-3
CASSTWEGDTDTQYF
TGTGCCAGCAGCACCTGGGAGGGCGACACAGATACGCAGTATTTT
>.|TRBD2|TRBV3-1/TRBV3-2|TRBJ2-1
CASSRRTSGRSNEQFF
TGTGCCAGCAGCCGCAGAACTAGCGGGAGGAGCAATGAGCAGTTCTTC
>.|TRBD1|TRBV3-1/TRBV3-2|TRBJ1-3
CASTTTGGGGNTIYF
TGTGCCAGCACTACAACAGGGGGCGGTGGAAACACCATATATTTT
>.|TRBD1|TRBV28|TRBJ2-7
CASRTRRQGKSYEQYF
TGTGCCAGCAGGACCCGACGACAGGGCAAAAGCTACGAGCAGTACTTC
>.|TRBD1|TRBV6-5|TRBJ2-2
CASRNRGQNTGELFF
TGTGCCAGCAGAAACAGGGGGCAGAACACCGGGGAGCTGTTTTTT
>.|.|TRBV11-3|TRBJ2-5
CASSRTAQETQYF
TGTGCCAGCAGCCGGACAGCCCAAGAGACCCAGTACTTC
>.|.|TRBV24-1|TRBJ1-5
CATSESGWPQHF
TGTGCCACCAGTGAATCAGGGTGGCCCCAGCATTTT
>.|TRBD1|TRBV7-9|TRBJ2-7
CASSKGQGTHEQYF
TGTGCCAGCAGCAAAGGACAGGGGACCCACGAGCAGTACTTC
>few|TRBD2|TRBV5-6|TRBJ2-7
CASSLYLAGGQAQYF
TGTGCCAGCAGCTTGTATCTAGCGGGGGGGCAGGCGCAGTACTTC
>.|TRBD1|TRBV11-2|TRBJ2-5
CASSLGGTGLETQYF
TGTGCCAGCAGCTTAGGCGGGACAGGGTTGGAGACCCAGTACTTC
>.|.|TRBV7-2|TRBJ1-2
CASSYRGFNYGYTF
TGTGCCAGCAGTTATCGAGGGTTTAACTATGGCTACACCTTC
>few|.|TRBV5-1|TRBJ1-4
CASSLVGVTNEKLFF
TGCGCCAGCAGCTTAGTCGGGGTGACTAATGAAAAACTGTTTTTT
>.|.|TRBV2|TRBJ2-3
CASSVLTSADTQYF
TGTGCCAGCAGCGTTCTCACCAGTGCAGATACGCAGTATTTT
>.|.|TRBV6-2/TRBV6-3|TRBJ2-7
CASSYSTGTGEQYF
TGTGCCAGCAGTTACTCAACAGGGACCGGGGAGCAGTACTTC
>.|.|TRBV5-1|TRBJ2-7
CASTISGLLGGLQYF
TGCGCCAGCACCATATCGGGACTCCTGGGAGGTTTGCAGTACTTC
>.|.|TRBV6-5|TRBJ1-1
CATTRGARTEAFF
TGTGCCACGACGCGGGGGGCGCGGACTGAAGCTTTCTTT
>once|.|TRBV7-9|TRBJ1-3
CASSVDHRAIYF
TGTGCCAGCAGCGTCGACCACAGAGCCATATATTTT
>.|TRBD2|TRBV11-2|TRBJ2-5
CASSLVLAGGQETQYF
TGTGCCAGCAGCTTAGTGCTAGCGGGGGGGCAAGAGACCCAGTACTTC
>.|.|TRBV4-1|TRBJ1-6
CASSQDRGGRVSPLHF
TGCGCCAGCAGCCAAGATCGGGGGGGCAGGGTTTCACCCCTCCACTTT
>.|.|TRBV28|TRBJ1-5
CASKTGTTQPQHF
TGTGCCAGCAAAACAGGGACCACTCAGCCCCAGCATTTT
>.|TRBD1|TRBV9|TRBJ2-7
CASSVGHRTGGYEQYF
TGTGCCAGCAGCGTAGGACACAGGACAGGGGGATACGAGCAGTACTTC
>few|TRBD2|TRBV9|TRBJ2-7
CASSTRLAKLNEQYF
TGTGCCAGCAGCACCCGACTAGCCAAACTAAACGAGCAGTACTTC
>few|.|TRBV6-5|TRBJ1-3
CASRLRAFSGNTIYF
TGTGCCAGCAGGCTCAGGGCTTTCTCTGGAAACACCATATATTTT
>.|.|TRBV25-1|TRBJ2-5
CASSATGGQETQYF
TGTGCCAGCAGTGCGACAGGCGGCCAAGAGACCCAGTACTTC
>.|.|TRBV5-4|TRBJ1-1
CASSPRGNTEAFF
TGTGCCAGCAGCCCCAGGGGGAACACTGAAGCTTTCTTT
>.|TRBD2|TRBV10-3|TRBJ2-3
CAISRGLAGNFLDTQYF
TGTGCCATCAGCCGCGGGCTAGCGGGAAATTTTCTTGATACGCAGTATTTT
>.|.|TRBV5-1|TRBJ2-7
CASSLGIKGGGSSYEQYF
TGCGCCAGCAGCCTGGGGATCAAGGGAGGCGGTAGCTCCTACGAGCAGTACTTC
>.|TRBD2|TRBV9|TRBJ2-7
CASSPRLAGGRGEQYF
TGTGCCAGCAGCCCCAGACTAGCGGGAGGGCGGGGGGAGCAGTACTTC
>.|TRBD1|TRBV30|TRBJ2-3
CAWSRDRVTDTQYF
TGTGCCTGGTCCCGGGACAGGGTGACAGATACGCAGTATTTT
>.|TRBD1|TRBV5-1|TRBJ1-2
CASSIGTGGLKSWTNYGYTF
TGCGCCAGCAGCATCGGGACAGGGGGCCTAAAATCTTGGACTAACTATGGCTACACCTTC
>.|.|TRBV28|TRBJ1-2
CASSPSASYGYTF
TGTGCCAGCAGTCCCAGCGCTTCCTATGGCTACACCTTC
>.|.|TRBV29-1|TRBJ2-1
CSVEDGGNEQFF
TGCAGCGTTGAAGATGGCGGTAATGAGCAGTTCTTC
>.|TRBD1|TRBV11-2|TRBJ2-7
CASSLDGTGIKQYF
TGTGCCAGCAGCTTAGACGGGACAGGTATCAAGCAGTACTTC
>.|TRBD2|TRBV14|TRBJ2-1
CASSQVGTSGGAGSYNEQFF
TGTGCCAGCAGCCAAGTCGGGACTAGCGGGGGGGCCGGCTCCTACAATGAGCAGTTCTTC
>.|TRBD2|TRBV2|TRBJ2-3
CASSEQGGLAGGSDTQYF
TGTGCCAGCAGTGAACAGGGCGGCCTAGCGGGAGGGTCGGATACGCAGTATTTT
>once|TRBD2|TRBV25-1|TRBJ2-1
CASSEGTSGGAVNEQFF
TGTGCCAGCAGTGAAGGGACTAGCGGGGGGGCCGTAAATGAGCAGTTCTTC
>.|.|TRBV15|TRBJ1-6
CATSRGKGRYNSPLHF
TGTGCCACCAGCAGAGGCAAAGGGAGGTATAATTCACCCCTCCACTTT
>.|TRBD2|TRBV7-9|TRBJ2-7
CASSSQSGGRGNEQYF
TGTGCCAGCAGCTCACAAAGTGGAGGGAGGGGCAACGAGCAGTACTTC